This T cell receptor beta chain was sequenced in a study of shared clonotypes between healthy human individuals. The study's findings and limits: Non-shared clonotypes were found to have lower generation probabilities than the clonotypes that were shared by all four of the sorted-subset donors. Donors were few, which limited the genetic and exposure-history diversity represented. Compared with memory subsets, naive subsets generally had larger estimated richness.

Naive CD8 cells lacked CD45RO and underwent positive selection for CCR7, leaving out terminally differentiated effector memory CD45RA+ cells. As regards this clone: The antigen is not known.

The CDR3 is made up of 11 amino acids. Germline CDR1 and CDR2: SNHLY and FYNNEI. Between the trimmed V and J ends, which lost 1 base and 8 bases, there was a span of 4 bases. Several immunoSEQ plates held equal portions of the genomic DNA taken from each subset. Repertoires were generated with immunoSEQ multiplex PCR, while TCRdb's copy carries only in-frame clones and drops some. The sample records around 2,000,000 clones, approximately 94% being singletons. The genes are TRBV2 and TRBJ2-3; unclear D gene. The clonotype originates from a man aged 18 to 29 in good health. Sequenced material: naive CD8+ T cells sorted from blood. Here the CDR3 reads CASSEGGTQYF. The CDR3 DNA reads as TGTGCCAGCAGTGAAGGTGGTACGCAGTATTTT.